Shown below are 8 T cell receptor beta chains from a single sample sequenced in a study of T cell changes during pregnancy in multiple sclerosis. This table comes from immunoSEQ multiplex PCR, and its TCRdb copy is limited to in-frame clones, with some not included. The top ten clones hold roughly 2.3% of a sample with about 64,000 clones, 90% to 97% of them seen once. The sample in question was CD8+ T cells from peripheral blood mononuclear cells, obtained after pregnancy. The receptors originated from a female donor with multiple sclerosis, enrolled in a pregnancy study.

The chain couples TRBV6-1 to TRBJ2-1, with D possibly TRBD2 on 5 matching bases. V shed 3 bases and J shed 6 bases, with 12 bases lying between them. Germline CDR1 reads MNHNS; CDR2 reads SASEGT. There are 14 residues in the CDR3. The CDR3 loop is CASSDGNRGNEQFF. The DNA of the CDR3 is TGTGCCAGCAGTGACGGCAATCGGGGCAATGAGCAGTTCTTC.

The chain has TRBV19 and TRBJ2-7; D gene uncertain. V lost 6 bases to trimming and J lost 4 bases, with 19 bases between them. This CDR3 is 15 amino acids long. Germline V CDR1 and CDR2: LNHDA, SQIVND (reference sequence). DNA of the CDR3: TGTGCCAGTAGCCCGGTTGGTAACAGTAATTACGAGCAGTACTTC. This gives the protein CASSPVGNSNYEQYF.

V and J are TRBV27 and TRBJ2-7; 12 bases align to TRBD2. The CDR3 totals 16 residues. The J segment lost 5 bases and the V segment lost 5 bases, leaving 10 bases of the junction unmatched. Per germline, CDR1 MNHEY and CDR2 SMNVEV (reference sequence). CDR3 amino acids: CASSPTGLAGWNEQYF. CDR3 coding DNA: TGTGCCAGCAGTCCGACCGGACTAGCGGGATGGAACGAGCAGTACTTC.

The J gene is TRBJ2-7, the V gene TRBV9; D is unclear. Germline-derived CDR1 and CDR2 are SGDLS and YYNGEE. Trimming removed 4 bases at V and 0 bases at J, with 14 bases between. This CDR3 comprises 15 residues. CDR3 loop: CASSPETASSYEQYF. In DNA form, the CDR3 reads TGTGCCAGCAGCCCAGAAACAGCCAGCTCCTACGAGCAGTACTTC.

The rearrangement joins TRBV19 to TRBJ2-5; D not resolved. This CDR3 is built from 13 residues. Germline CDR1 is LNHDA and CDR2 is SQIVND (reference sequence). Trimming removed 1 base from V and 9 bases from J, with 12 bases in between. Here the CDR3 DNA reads TGTGCCAGTAGTATAGGACGAGGCGCGTCCCAGTACTTC. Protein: CASSIGRGASQYF.

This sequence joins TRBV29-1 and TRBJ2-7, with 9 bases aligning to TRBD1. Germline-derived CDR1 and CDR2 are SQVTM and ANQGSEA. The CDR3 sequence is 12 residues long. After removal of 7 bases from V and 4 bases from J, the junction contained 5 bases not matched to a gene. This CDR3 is CSARDRAYEQYF. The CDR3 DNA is TGCAGCGCCCGGGACAGGGCTTACGAGCAGTACTTC.

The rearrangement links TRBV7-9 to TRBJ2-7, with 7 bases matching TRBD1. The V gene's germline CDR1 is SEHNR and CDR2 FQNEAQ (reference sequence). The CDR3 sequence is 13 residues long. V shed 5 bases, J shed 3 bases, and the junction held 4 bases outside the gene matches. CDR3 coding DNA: TGTGCCAGCAGCCTACCAGGGGGCTACGAGCAGTACTTC. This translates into CASSLPGGYEQYF.

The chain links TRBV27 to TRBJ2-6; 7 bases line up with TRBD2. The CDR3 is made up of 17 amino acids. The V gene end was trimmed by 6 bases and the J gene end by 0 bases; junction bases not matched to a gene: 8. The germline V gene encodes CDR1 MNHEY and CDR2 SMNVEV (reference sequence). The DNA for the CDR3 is TGTGCCAGCAGGACGTTGGCGGGAGACTCTGGGGCCAACGTCCTGACTTTC. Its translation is CASRTLAGDSGANVLTF. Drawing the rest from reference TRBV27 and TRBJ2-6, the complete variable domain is EAQVTQNPRYLITVTGKKLTVTCSQNMNHEYMSWYRQDPGLGLRQIYYSMNVEVTDKGDVPEGYKVSRKEKRNFPLILESPSPNQTSLYFCASRTLAGDSGANVLTFGAGSRLTVL.